What follows is one T cell receptor (beta chain) and its context. The antigen is undetermined. The sample comes from a study of human T cells and chemical hapten exposure. One entry per CDR3 protein, called by TCRdb with MiXCR from the RACE reads. The sample holds 300,000 to 400,000 distinct CDR3 sequences, around 6.9% seen once. Time point in this sample: patch test 1, 2 weeks after DPC sensitization. Treatment specified: therapeutic diphenylcyclopropenone sensitization with weekly scalp DPC. At every patch-test visit, blood was drawn before the patch test was applied. Broader study findings: The formation of large CDR3 similarity clusters by expanded TCRs significantly exceeded that of controls.

The CDR3 is 16 residues long. CDR1 SGHTA and CDR2 FQGNSA come from the germline V gene. V lost 5 bases, J lost 3 bases, and 18 bases lay in between. This TCR derives from a woman in her late teens or twenties with alopecia areata. Some clones in this sample may be carry-over from other donors' samples. This chain links TRBV7-2 with TRBJ2-3; no firm D call. This material consisted of whole blood, taken in connection with sensitization to the hapten diphenylcyclopropenone (DPC). CDR3 coding DNA: TGTGCCAGCAGCCTTGGGTCCCACCCCGGTACAGATACGCAGTATTTT. This codes for CASSLGSHPGTDTQYF. Using reference TRBV7-2 and TRBJ2-3 for the parts outside the CDR3, the full variable domain is GAGVSQSPSNKVTEKGKDVELRCDPISGHTALYWYRQSLGQGLEFLIYFQGNSAPDKSGLPSDRFSAERTGGSVSTLTIQRTQQEDSAVYLCASSLGSHPGTDTQYFGPGTRLTVL.